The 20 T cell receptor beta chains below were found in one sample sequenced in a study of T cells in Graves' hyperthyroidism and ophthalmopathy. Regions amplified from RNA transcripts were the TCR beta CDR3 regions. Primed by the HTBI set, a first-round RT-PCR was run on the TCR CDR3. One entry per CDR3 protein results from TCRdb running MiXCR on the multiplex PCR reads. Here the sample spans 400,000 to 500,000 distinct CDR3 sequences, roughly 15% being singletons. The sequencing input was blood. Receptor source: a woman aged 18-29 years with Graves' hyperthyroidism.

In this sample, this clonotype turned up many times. The CDR3 region has the DNA TGTGCCACCTCTAGCGGGCTTTCCTACGAGCAGTACTTC. As protein: CATSSGLSYEQYF. The rearrangement uses TRBV28 and TRBJ2-7; TRBD2 aligns across 8 bases. Germline CDR1 and CDR2: MDHEN and SYDVKM. The CDR3 extends over 13 amino acids. V was clipped by 10 bases and J by 1 base; unmatched bases: 6.

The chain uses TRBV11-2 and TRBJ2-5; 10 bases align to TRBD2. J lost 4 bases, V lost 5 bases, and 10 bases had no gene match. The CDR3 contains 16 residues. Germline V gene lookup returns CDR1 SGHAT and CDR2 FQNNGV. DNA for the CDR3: TGTGCCAGCAGCCAAGGTGGCGTAGCGGGAGGAGAGACCCAGTACTTC. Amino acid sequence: CASSQGGVAGGETQYF.

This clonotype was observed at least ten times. CDR3 in amino acids: CASSFDIGSYNEQFF. CDR3 in DNA: TGTGCCAGCAGTTTCGACATCGGATCATACAATGAGCAGTTCTTC. V gene TRBV28 combines with J gene TRBJ2-1; no definite D call. There are 15 residues in the CDR3. V lost 3 bases to trimming and J lost 4 bases, with 13 bases between them. CDR1 is MDHEN and CDR2 is SYDVKM in the germline V gene. Using reference TRBV28 and TRBJ2-1 for the parts outside the CDR3, the full variable domain is DVKVTQSSRYLVKRTGEKVFLECVQDMDHENMFWYRQDPGLGLRLIYFSYDVKMKEKGDIPEGYSVSREKKERFSLILESASTNQTSMYLCASSFDIGSYNEQFFGPGTRLTVL.

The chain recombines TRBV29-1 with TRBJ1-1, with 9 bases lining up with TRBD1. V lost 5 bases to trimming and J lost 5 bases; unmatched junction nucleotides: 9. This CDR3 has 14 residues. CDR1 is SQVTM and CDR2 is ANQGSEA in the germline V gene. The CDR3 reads CSVRVGTGQTEAFF. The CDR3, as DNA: TGCAGCGTTCGGGTTGGGACAGGGCAAACTGAAGCTTTCTTT.

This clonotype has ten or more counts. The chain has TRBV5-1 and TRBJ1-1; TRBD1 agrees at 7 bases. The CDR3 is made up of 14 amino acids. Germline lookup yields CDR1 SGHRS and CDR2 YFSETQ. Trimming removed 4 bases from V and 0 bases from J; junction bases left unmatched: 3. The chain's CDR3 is CASSVQGMNTEAFF. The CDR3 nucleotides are TGCGCCAGCAGCGTACAGGGGATGAACACTGAAGCTTTCTTT.

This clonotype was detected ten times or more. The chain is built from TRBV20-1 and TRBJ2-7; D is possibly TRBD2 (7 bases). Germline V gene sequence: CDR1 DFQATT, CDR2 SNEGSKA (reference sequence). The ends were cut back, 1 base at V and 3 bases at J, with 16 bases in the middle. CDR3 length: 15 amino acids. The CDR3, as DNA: TGCAGTGCTAGAGCGTTGGGGAGGGGGGACTACGAGCAGTACTTC. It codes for CSARALGRGDYEQYF.

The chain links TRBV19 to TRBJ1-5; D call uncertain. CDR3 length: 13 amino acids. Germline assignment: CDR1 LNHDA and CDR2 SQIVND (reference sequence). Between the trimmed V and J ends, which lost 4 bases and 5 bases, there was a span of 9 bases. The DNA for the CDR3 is TGTGCCAGTAGTACCGGCCCCGATCAGCCCCAGCATTTT. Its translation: CASSTGPDQPQHF.

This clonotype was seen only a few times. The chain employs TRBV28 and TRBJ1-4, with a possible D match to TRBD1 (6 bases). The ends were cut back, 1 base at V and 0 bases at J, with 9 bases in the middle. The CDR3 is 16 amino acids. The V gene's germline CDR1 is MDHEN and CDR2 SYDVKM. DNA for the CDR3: TGTGCCAGCAGTTTATTTAGGGGGTCAACTAATGAAAAACTGTTTTTT. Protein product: CASSLFRGSTNEKLFF.

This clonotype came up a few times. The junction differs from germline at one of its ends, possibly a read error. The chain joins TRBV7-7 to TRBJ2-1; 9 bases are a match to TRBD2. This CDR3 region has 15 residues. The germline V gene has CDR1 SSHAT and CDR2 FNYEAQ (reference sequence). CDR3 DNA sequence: TGTGCTAGCAGCTTAGGAGCGGGAGGAGTCAATGAGCAGTTCTTC. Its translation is CASSLGAGGVNEQFF.

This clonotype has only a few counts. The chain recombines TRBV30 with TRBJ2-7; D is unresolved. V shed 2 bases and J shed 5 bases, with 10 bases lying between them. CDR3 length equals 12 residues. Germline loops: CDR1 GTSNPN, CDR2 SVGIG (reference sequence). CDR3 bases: TGTGCCTGGAGTCCTACACTAAACGAGCAGTACTTC. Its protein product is CAWSPTLNEQYF.

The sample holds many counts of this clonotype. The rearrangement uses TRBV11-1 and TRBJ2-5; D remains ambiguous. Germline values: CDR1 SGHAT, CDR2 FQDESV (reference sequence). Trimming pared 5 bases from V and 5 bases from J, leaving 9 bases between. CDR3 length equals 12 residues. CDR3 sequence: CASSLYDETQYF. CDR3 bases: TGTGCCAGCAGCCTTTACGACGAGACCCAGTACTTC. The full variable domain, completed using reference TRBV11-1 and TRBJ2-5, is EAEVAQSPRYKITEKSQAVAFWCDPISGHATLYWYRQILGQGPELLVQFQDESVVDDSQLPKDRFSAERLKGVDSTLKIQPAELGDSAMYLCASSLYDETQYFGPGTRLLVL.

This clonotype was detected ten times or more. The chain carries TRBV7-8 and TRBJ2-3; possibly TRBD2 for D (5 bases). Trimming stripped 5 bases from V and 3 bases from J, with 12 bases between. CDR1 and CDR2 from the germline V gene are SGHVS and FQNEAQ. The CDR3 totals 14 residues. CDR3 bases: TGTGCCAGCAGCCCGAAACGGAGGACAGATACGCAGTATTTT. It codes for CASSPKRRTDTQYF.

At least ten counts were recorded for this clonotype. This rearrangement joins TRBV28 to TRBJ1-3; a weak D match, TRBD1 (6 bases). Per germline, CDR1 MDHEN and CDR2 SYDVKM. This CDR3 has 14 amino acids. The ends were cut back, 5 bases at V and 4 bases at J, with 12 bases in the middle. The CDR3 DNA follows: TGTGCCAGCAGTCTAAATACAGGGGGAAACACCATATATTTT. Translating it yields CASSLNTGGNTIYF.

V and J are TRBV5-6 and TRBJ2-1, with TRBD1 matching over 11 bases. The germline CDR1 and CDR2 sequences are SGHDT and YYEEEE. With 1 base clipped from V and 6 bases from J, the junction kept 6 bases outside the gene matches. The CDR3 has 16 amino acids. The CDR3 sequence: CASSLLRDRGGNEQFF. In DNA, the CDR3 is TGTGCCAGCAGCTTGCTTCGGGACAGGGGGGGCAATGAGCAGTTCTTC.

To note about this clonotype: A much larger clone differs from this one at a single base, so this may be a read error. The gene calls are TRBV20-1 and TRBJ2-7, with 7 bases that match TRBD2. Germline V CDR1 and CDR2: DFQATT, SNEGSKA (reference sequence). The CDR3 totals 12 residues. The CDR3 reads CSPREGLYEQYF. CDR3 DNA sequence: TGCAGTCCTAGGGAGGGCCTATACGAGCAGTACTTC.

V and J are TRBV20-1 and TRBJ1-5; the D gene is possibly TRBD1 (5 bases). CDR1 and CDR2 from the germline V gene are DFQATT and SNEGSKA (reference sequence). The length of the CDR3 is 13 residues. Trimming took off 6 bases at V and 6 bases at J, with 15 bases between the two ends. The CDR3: CSAAQQGSQPQHF. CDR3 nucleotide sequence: TGCAGTGCCGCCCAGCAGGGTAGTCAGCCCCAGCATTTT.

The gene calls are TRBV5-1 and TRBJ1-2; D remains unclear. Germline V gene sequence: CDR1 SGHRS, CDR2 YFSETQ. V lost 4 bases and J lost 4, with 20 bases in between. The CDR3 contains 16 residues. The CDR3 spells CASSRLEEGVFYGYTF. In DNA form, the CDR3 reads TGCGCCAGCAGCCGCCTAGAGGAGGGAGTGTTCTATGGCTACACCTTC.

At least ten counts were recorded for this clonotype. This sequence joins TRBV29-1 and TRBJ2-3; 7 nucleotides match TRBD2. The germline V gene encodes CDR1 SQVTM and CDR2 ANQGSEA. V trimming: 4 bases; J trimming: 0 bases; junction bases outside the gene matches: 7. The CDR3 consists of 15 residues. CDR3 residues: CSVAVTSDSTDTQYF. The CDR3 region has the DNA TGCAGCGTTGCAGTAACTAGCGACAGCACAGATACGCAGTATTTT.

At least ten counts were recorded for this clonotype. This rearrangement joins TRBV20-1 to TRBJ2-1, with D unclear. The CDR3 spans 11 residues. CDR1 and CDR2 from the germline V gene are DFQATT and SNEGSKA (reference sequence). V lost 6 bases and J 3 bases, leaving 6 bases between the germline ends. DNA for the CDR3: TGCAGTGCACTACACTACAATGAGCAGTTCTTC. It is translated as CSALHYNEQFF.

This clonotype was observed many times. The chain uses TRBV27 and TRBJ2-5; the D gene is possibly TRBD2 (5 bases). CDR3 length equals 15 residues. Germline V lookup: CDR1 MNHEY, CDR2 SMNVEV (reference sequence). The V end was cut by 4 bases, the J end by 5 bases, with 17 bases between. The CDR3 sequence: CASSSKYLPGETQYF. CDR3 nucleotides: TGTGCCAGCAGTTCGAAATACCTGCCGGGGGAGACCCAGTACTTC.